This T cell receptor beta chain is drawn from a study of molecular identifiers for immune sequencing clone quantification. This clonotype turned up a few times. Germline V lookup: CDR1 MNHEY, CDR2 SMNVEV (reference sequence). This CDR3 has 14 amino acids. The ends were cut back, 6 bases at V and 1 base at J, with 10 bases in the middle. One entry per CDR3 protein results from TCRdb running MiXCR on the PCR reads. Altogether approximately 500,000 distinct CDR3 sequences are present, 20% to 25% being singletons, with the ten largest covering 0.7% to 1%. This sequence originates from a human donor in good health. Some libraries in this study had Jurkat cell RNA spiked in. Sequenced: naive CD8+ T cells from blood, with Jurkat cell RNA spiked in. Subset noted: FACS-sorted CD8+CD4-CCR7+CD45RA+ naive T cells. The rearrangement uses TRBV27 and TRBJ2-1; the D is unclear. CDR3 in amino acids: CASSITLSYNEQFF. In DNA form, the CDR3 reads TGTGCCAGCAGCATCACCCTTTCCTACAATGAGCAGTTCTTC.